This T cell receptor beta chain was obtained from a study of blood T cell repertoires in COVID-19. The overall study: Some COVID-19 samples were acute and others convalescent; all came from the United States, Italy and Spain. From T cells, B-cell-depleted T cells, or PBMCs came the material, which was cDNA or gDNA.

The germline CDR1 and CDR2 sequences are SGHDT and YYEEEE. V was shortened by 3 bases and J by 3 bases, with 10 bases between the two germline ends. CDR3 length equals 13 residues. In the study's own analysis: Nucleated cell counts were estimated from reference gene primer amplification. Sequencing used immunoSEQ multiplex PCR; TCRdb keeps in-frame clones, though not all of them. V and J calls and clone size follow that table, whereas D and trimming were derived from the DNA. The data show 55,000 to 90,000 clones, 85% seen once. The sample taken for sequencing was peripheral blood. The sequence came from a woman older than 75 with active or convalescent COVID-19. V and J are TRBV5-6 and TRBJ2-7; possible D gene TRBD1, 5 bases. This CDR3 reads CASSYTGRYEQYF. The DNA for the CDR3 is TGTGCCAGCAGCTACACAGGCCGCTACGAGCAGTACTTC.